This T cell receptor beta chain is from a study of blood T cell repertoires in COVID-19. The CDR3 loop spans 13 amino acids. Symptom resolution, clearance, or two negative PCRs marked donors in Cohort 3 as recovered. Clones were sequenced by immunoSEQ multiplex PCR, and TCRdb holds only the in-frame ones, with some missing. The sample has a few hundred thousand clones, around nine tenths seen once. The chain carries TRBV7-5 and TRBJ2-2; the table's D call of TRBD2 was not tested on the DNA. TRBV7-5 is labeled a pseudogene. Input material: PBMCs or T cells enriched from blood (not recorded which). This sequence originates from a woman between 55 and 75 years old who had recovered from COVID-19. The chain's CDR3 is CARSAGDTGELFF. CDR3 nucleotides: TGTGCCAGAAGCGCGGGCGACACCGGGGAGCTGTTTTTT.